A selection of T cell receptor beta chains follows, all from one sample in a study of blood T cell repertoires in COVID-19. Sequenced by immunoSEQ multiplex PCR; TCRdb stores in-frame clones only, minus some. The sample has approximately 110,000 clones; around 76% are singletons. The specimen was peripheral blood. Receptors originate from a man older than 75 with COVID-19, enrolled during active disease. Each CDR3 is given without its conserved first and last residue. Each record gives: V gene, J gene, CDR3 protein.

v_call: TRBV7-9; j_call: TRBJ2-7; cdr3_aa: ASSPWASGGEQY
v_call: TRBV5-1; j_call: TRBJ1-2; cdr3_aa: ASSIQGADNYGYT
v_call: TRBV4-3; j_call: TRBJ1-2; cdr3_aa: ASSQDGQGVYGYT
v_call: TRBV19; j_call: TRBJ1-5; cdr3_aa: ATTKVGQGTLSNQPQH
v_call: TRBV6-5; j_call: TRBJ2-6; cdr3_aa: ASSSGGSGANVLT
v_call: TRBV28; j_call: TRBJ1-3; cdr3_aa: ASSLWSGLGGNTIY
v_call: TRBV25-1; j_call: TRBJ2-4; cdr3_aa: ASSEHEGDKNIQY
v_call: TRBV28; j_call: TRBJ1-1; cdr3_aa: ASKSYGRADTEAF
v_call: TRBV30; j_call: TRBJ2-3; cdr3_aa: AWGLATSTDTQY
v_call: TRBV28; j_call: TRBJ2-7; cdr3_aa: ASSLLSGTGLLEQY
v_call: TRBV12-3/TRBV12-4; j_call: TRBJ1-1; cdr3_aa: ASSTTGGTEAF
v_call: TRBV4-3; j_call: TRBJ2-6; cdr3_aa: ASSQVAGLVNFGANVLT
v_call: TRBV24-1; j_call: TRBJ1-3; cdr3_aa: ATSEAGATSGNTIY
v_call: TRBV5-4; j_call: TRBJ2-4; cdr3_aa: ASSPRDSAVSLAKNIQY
v_call: TRBV27; j_call: TRBJ1-1; cdr3_aa: ASSFLRDRPEAF
v_call: TRBV7-9; j_call: TRBJ1-2; cdr3_aa: ASSYLNRGRDYGYT
v_call: TRBV11-2; j_call: TRBJ2-1; cdr3_aa: ASSHKTGAPYNEQF
v_call: TRBV28; j_call: TRBJ1-3; cdr3_aa: ASQDRSSGNTIY
v_call: TRBV29-1; j_call: TRBJ2-3; cdr3_aa: SALTTTSGWADTQY
v_call: TRBV10-3; j_call: TRBJ1-6; cdr3_aa: AISEVGSSYNSPLH
v_call: TRBV7-3; j_call: TRBJ1-5; cdr3_aa: ASSETGGGQPQH
v_call: TRBV28; j_call: TRBJ2-5; cdr3_aa: ASSPWNGVQETQY
v_call: TRBV5-1; j_call: TRBJ2-3; cdr3_aa: ASSLVAGRDDTQY
v_call: TRBV29-1; j_call: TRBJ1-1; cdr3_aa: SGWTGAGTEAF
v_call: TRBV7-9; j_call: TRBJ1-6; cdr3_aa: ASSPGEGRNSPLH
v_call: TRBV5-1; j_call: TRBJ2-1; cdr3_aa: ASSKSGLAGGEQF
v_call: TRBV5-6; j_call: TRBJ2-2; cdr3_aa: ASSSTAGEWSGELF
v_call: TRBV18; j_call: TRBJ2-3; cdr3_aa: ASSPGQGSTDTQY
v_call: TRBV5-4; j_call: TRBJ2-5; cdr3_aa: ASSLGQGQETQY
v_call: TRBV27; j_call: TRBJ2-7; cdr3_aa: ASSLQLAGAYEQY
v_call: TRBV5-1; j_call: TRBJ2-3; cdr3_aa: ASRFGDSSGGLTDTQY
v_call: TRBV5-6; j_call: TRBJ2-7; cdr3_aa: ASSPNRLAGLGQY
v_call: TRBV7-8; j_call: TRBJ2-5; cdr3_aa: ASSPRLAGGQETQY
v_call: TRBV11-2; j_call: TRBJ2-5; cdr3_aa: ASSLELAGKLGETQY
v_call: TRBV3-1/TRBV3-2; j_call: TRBJ2-5; cdr3_aa: ASSRNQGGQETQY
v_call: TRBV19; j_call: TRBJ2-1; cdr3_aa: ASRYRLAGYEQF
v_call: TRBV18; j_call: TRBJ2-3; cdr3_aa: ASSPASGSDTQY
v_call: TRBV7-9; j_call: TRBJ1-4; cdr3_aa: ASSPSGRGGEKLF
v_call: TRBV10-3; j_call: TRBJ1-2; cdr3_aa: AISDRGLIYGYT
v_call: TRBV28; j_call: TRBJ1-2; cdr3_aa: ASSLYQGATSRFGYT
v_call: TRBV3-1/TRBV3-2; j_call: TRBJ2-7; cdr3_aa: ARSQDLAGEQY
v_call: TRBV7-3; j_call: TRBJ1-1; cdr3_aa: ASSLEGATEAF
v_call: TRBV19; j_call: TRBJ1-4; cdr3_aa: ATKTSGQGTTNEKLF
v_call: TRBV7-9; j_call: TRBJ2-1; cdr3_aa: ASSQTSGRGYEQF
v_call: TRBV10-3; j_call: TRBJ2-3; cdr3_aa: AITPGGSTDTQY
v_call: TRBV28; j_call: TRBJ1-5; cdr3_aa: ASSGSQPQH
v_call: TRBV9; j_call: TRBJ2-5; cdr3_aa: ASSVGGMDQETQY
v_call: TRBV27; j_call: TRBJ1-2; cdr3_aa: ASSSPTGQGVVTNYGYT
v_call: TRBV5-1; j_call: TRBJ1-4; cdr3_aa: ASSPVDREEKLF
v_call: TRBV6-5; j_call: TRBJ2-7; cdr3_aa: ASSSVGPKTGEQY
v_call: TRBV18; j_call: TRBJ2-7; cdr3_aa: ASSPVYLAGGPYEQY
v_call: TRBV5-4; j_call: TRBJ2-5; cdr3_aa: ASSLEGWGTQY
v_call: TRBV5-6; j_call: TRBJ2-1; cdr3_aa: ASSEHLAGGPFLYNEQF
v_call: TRBV13; j_call: TRBJ1-6; cdr3_aa: ASSPRRSTRGVKTLH
v_call: TRBV7-2; j_call: TRBJ1-1; cdr3_aa: ASSRRPGQGLENTEAF
v_call: TRBV3-1/TRBV3-2; j_call: TRBJ1-4; cdr3_aa: ASSQGPEKLF
v_call: TRBV5-1; j_call: TRBJ2-7; cdr3_aa: ASRAGESSYEQY
v_call: TRBV28; j_call: TRBJ1-6; cdr3_aa: ASSLEGLSPLH
v_call: TRBV28; j_call: TRBJ1-2; cdr3_aa: ASSFQGQGKKNYGYT